This T cell receptor beta chain appears in the sequencing data of a study of blood T cell repertoires in COVID-19 (dated by TCRdb to 2020 to 2021). In terms of the full investigation: Samples covering the acute and convalescent phases of COVID-19 were provided by collaborators in the United States, Italy and Spain. The prospective study material was composed of cDNA or gDNA derived from T cells, B-cell-depleted T cells, or PBMCs. The dataset comprised deeply sampled blood TCRbeta repertoires from subjects exposed to, actively infected with, or recovered from COVID-19. A freely available public database, intended as a resource for researchers studying the immune response to SARS-CoV-2, is where the repertoires were released. The samples were drawn from two sources: the first 160 participants of the ongoing ImmuneRACE study, and 1,200 or so subjects contributed by 6 global collaborators. Sample metadata almost always included a de-identified subject ID, COVID-19 status, age in years and sex. Where available, HLA class I and class II types were taken from metadata supplied by the sample provider and were not determined by assay-based typing.

The paper as a whole reports these results and caveats: How much clinical and demographic metadata was included differed by source and by participant, and the metadata was provided uncurated.

Collaborating institutions collected whole blood in K2EDTA tubes following their own protocols. For TCRbeta analysis, collaborator samples were shipped as frozen whole blood, as isolated PBMCs, or as DNA extracted from either sample type. TCRbeta CDR3 regions were amplified from genomic DNA using the immunoSEQ Assay, a bias-controlled multiplex PCR. Regarding the original processing steps: The number of nucleated cells in each sample was estimated by amplification of reference gene primers within the assay. Sequence reads were collapsed and filtered to measure the absolute abundance of every unique TCRbeta CDR3 rearrangement. Productive Simpson clonality was computed per sample as the square root of Simpson's diversity index over productive rearrangements. TCRdb mirrors the immuneACCESS table, restricted to in-frame sequences. Some clones are absent from its copies; in checked studies, under half trace to an unresolved V gene, and the reason for the others is unknown. V and J calls and clone size follow that table, whereas D and trimming were derived from the DNA. Recorded for this sample are 360,000 or so clones; 85% to 90% of them occurred a single time. Approximately 6.2% of the sample goes to the ten largest clones.

Turning to this clone: Its cognate antigen has yet to be identified. Qualities for individual bases were not recorded, and no much larger clone is one base off.

V is cut back by 0 bases and J by 8 bases, with 2 bases in the junction unmatched. As encoded in the germline V gene, CDR1 is SGDLS while CDR2 is YYNGEE. Taken from cysteine to phenylalanine, the CDR3 has 13 residues. Only the CDR3 part of the read is kept: 39 bases, read in frame from the first base. Sequencing input: peripheral blood. The chain uses TRBV9 and TRBJ2-1, and 7 bases in between align with TRBD1. The sequence derives from a man between 18 and 35 years old with active or convalescent COVID-19. The DNA is as follows: TGTGCCAGCAGCGTAGGACAGGGCTATGAGCAGTTCTTC. Its protein is CASSVGQGYEQFF.